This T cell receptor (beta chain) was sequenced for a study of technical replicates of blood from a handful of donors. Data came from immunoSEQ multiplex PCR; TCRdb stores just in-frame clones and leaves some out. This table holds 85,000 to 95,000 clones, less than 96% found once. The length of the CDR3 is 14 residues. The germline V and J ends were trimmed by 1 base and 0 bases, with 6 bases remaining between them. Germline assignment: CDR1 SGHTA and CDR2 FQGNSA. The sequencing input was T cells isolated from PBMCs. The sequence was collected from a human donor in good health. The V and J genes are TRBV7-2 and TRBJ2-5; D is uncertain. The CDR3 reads CASSLGSYQETQYF. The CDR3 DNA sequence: TGTGCCAGCAGCTTAGGTTCGTACCAAGAGACCCAGTACTTC.